Given below is one T cell receptor (beta chain) in context. Its antigen is not known. The length of the CDR3 is 11 residues. Germline CDR1 reads SQVTM; CDR2 reads ANQGSEA. Trimming stripped 3 bases from V and 12 bases from J, with 12 bases between. Per-sample yields of isolated PBMCs were at least 6 million. The authors ran a second PCR of roughly 6 to 12 cycles using a sample-barcoded 5' primer and a J-beta primer mix. Template switching added a 12-random-nucleotide identifier to every cDNA molecule. TCRdb re-called the 5' RACE reads through MiXCR, storing one row per CDR3 protein. The table records approximately 690,000 distinct CDR3 sequences, approximately 50% of them present only once. This sample was included in a study of blood T cells in healthy people across ages. Background on the study: Every two T cells gave about one barcoded beta molecule via template switching.

Findings and limits, study-wide: The recorded TCR beta diversity per million T cells decreased in a roughly linear manner with age.

The sample consisted of blood. This sequence originates from a man aged 55 to 70 in good health. The J gene is TRBJ2-1, the V gene TRBV29-1, with D tentatively TRBD2 (5 bases). The CDR3 DNA sequence: TGCAGCGTTGATGACAATGAGGGGCAGTTCTTC. This gives the protein CSVDDNEGQFF.